This is a list of T cell receptor beta chains from one sample in a study of shared clonotypes between healthy human individuals. Clones were sequenced by immunoSEQ multiplex PCR, and TCRdb holds only the in-frame ones, with some missing. Of some 790,000 clones listed, just under 75% are singletons. Sample: memory CD4+ T cells sorted from blood. Source of these receptors: a woman aged 25 to 39 in good health. Both conserved end residues are part of each CDR3. Fields, in order: V gene, J gene, clone size, D gene, CDR3 protein, CDR3 DNA. A D gene is named only where the DNA matches it firmly. Clone sizes are given selectively: once, few, many, or a class where the clone is expanded.

TRBV28	TRBJ1-5	few	TRBD1	CASRDRVGGQPQHF	TGTGCCAGCCGTGACAGGGTAGGTGGTCAGCCCCAGCATTTT
TRBV2	TRBJ2-7	-	TRBD1	CASSARETGSEQYF	TGTGCCAGCAGTGCAAGGGAGACAGGGTCCGAGCAGTACTTC
TRBV5-1	TRBJ2-3	few	-	CASSLGGGSTDTQYF	TGCGCCAGCAGCTTGGGGGGCGGAAGCACAGATACGCAGTATTTT
TRBV5-3	TRBJ1-2	-	-	CARSLRGKYGYTF	TGTGCCAGAAGCTTGAGGGGTAAGTATGGCTACACCTTC
TRBV9	TRBJ2-1	-	TRBD2	CASSVGLAGRSSYNEQFF	TGTGCCAGCAGCGTAGGTCTAGCGGGTCGGAGCTCCTACAATGAGCAGTTCTTC
TRBV5-1	TRBJ1-4	few	TRBD1	CASSSGDSSTNEKLFF	TGCGCCAGCAGCAGTGGGGACAGCTCAACTAATGAAAAACTGTTTTTT
TRBV5-1	TRBJ2-3	-	TRBD2	CASSLELAGEADTQYF	TGCGCCAGCAGCTTGGAACTAGCGGGAGAGGCCGATACGCAGTATTTT
TRBV2	TRBJ2-3	few	TRBD2	CASSEVGGSGGGQYF	TGTGCCAGCAGTGAGGTTGGCGGGAGCGGGGGCGGGCAGTATTTT
TRBV15	TRBJ1-1	-	-	CATSRDPGWEAFF	TGTGCCACCAGCAGAGACCCGGGATGGGAGGCTTTCTTT
TRBV7-9	TRBJ2-7	-	-	CASSTHSRELEQYF	TGTGCCAGCAGCACCCATAGCCGGGAACTAGAGCAGTACTTC
TRBV5-1	TRBJ1-1	-	-	CASSWNLRDPEAFF	TGCGCCAGCAGCTGGAACCTCAGGGATCCTGAAGCTTTCTTT
TRBV5-1	TRBJ1-4	-	-	CASSVPGFSELFF	TGCGCCAGCTCTGTACCGGGGTTTTCGGAACTGTTTTTT
TRBV4-1	TRBJ2-2	-	-	CASSQVGGYDTGELFF	TGCGCCAGCAGCCAAGTCGGGGGATATGACACCGGGGAGCTGTTTTTT
TRBV5-1	TRBJ1-2	-	TRBD1	CASTKDRESGYTF	TGCGCCAGCACGAAAGACAGGGAAAGTGGCTACACCTTC
TRBV30	TRBJ1-6	-	-	CAWSPDRGWNSPLHF	TGTGCCTGGAGCCCCGACCGGGGTTGGAATTCACCCCTCCACTTT
TRBV9	TRBJ2-7	-	-	CASSGRDSYEQYF	TGTGCCAGCAGCGGCCGGGACTCCTACGAGCAGTACTTC
TRBV9	TRBJ2-1	-	-	CASSVAVLVADEQFF	TGTGCCAGCAGCGTAGCGGTATTAGTTGCCGATGAGCAGTTCTTC
TRBV27	TRBJ1-1	-	-	CASSWVGGTEAFF	TGTGCCAGCAGTTGGGTGGGTGGCACTGAAGCTTTCTTT
TRBV29-1	TRBJ1-1	-	-	CSGSMLNTEAFF	TGCAGCGGGTCTATGTTGAACACTGAAGCTTTCTTT
TRBV29-1	TRBJ2-3	-	-	CSAYGTTDTQYF	TGCAGCGCCTACGGTACCACAGATACGCAGTATTTT
TRBV29-1	TRBJ1-6	-	TRBD1	CSVRGQHNSPLHF	TGCAGCGTGCGGGGACAGCATAATTCACCCCTCCACTTT
TRBV5-1	TRBJ1-1	-	-	CASSLGGTENTEAFF	TGCGCCAGCAGCTTGGGGGGGACCGAGAACACTGAAGCTTTCTTT
TRBV5-1	TRBJ1-2	-	-	CASSREGVDGYTF	TGCGCCAGCAGCCGCGAAGGGGTAGATGGCTACACCTTC
TRBV5-4	TRBJ2-7	-	TRBD1	CASSRLTGIYEQYF	TGTGCCAGCAGCCGGCTGACAGGGATCTACGAGCAGTACTTC
TRBV15	TRBJ2-5	-	TRBD1	CATSRQTGATVQETQYF	TGTGCCACCAGCAGACAGACAGGGGCGACGGTCCAAGAGACCCAGTACTTC
TRBV2	TRBJ2-5	-	-	CASSERSNQETQYF	TGTGCCAGCAGTGAGAGAAGTAACCAAGAGACCCAGTACTTC
TRBV28	TRBJ1-1	-	-	CASSFGGAPPGGAFF	TGTGCCAGCAGTTTCGGTGGGGCCCCCCCGGGCGGGGCTTTCTTT
TRBV28	TRBJ2-3	-	TRBD2	CASSLTRAGGTDTQYF	TGTGCCAGCAGTTTAACAAGAGCGGGAGGAACAGATACGCAGTATTTT
TRBV10-3	TRBJ2-3	-	-	CAISEGLARADTQYF	TGTGCCATCAGTGAAGGTCTAGCTCGCGCAGATACGCAGTATTTT
TRBV28	TRBJ1-5	many	-	CASSEDNNQPQHF	TGTGCCAGCAGTGAGGACAATAATCAGCCCCAGCATTTT
TRBV2	TRBJ1-5	-	-	CASSDGGAGQPQHF	TGTGCCAGCAGTGACGGGGGGGCTGGGCAGCCCCAGCATTTT
TRBV6-5	TRBJ1-3	-	-	CASSRIGLSGNTIYF	TGTGCCAGCAGTCGAATAGGTCTATCTGGAAACACCATATATTTT
TRBV15	TRBJ2-5	-	-	CATSREGWRETQYF	TGTGCCACCAGCAGGGAGGGTTGGCGGGAGACCCAGTACTTC
TRBV6-1	TRBJ1-1	few	TRBD1	CASRNTGALLEAFF	TGTGCCAGCAGGAACACAGGGGCCCTACTTGAAGCTTTCTTT
TRBV11-2	TRBJ2-3	-	TRBD2	CASSLDGAAGNTDTQYF	TGTGCCAGCAGCTTAGATGGGGCAGCGGGGAACACAGATACGCAGTATTTT
TRBV29-1	TRBJ1-3	many	-	CSVQDGSNTIYF	TGCAGCGTCCAGGACGGTAGTAACACCATATATTTT
TRBV6-1	TRBJ2-5	few	TRBD2	CASSEAVGLAGGETQYF	TGTGCCAGCAGTGAAGCGGTGGGACTAGCGGGAGGAGAGACCCAGTACTTC
TRBV6-1	TRBJ2-7	once	-	CASSLTGIYEQYF	TGTGCCAGCAGCCTTACAGGGATCTACGAGCAGTACTTC
TRBV6-5	TRBJ1-5	few	TRBD1	CASSAQGGSNQPQHF	TGTGCCAGCAGTGCACAGGGGGGAAGCAATCAGCCCCAGCATTTT
TRBV18	TRBJ2-1	-	-	CASSPGQNNEQFF	TGCGCCAGCTCGCCTGGACAGAACAATGAGCAGTTCTTC
TRBV5-1	TRBJ2-5	-	TRBD2	CASSLLAGGGETQYF	TGCGCCAGCAGCTTGCTAGCGGGAGGTGGAGAGACCCAGTACTTC
TRBV6-6	TRBJ1-1	-	-	CASSYSENVGAFF	TGTGCCAGCAGTTACTCCGAGAATGTGGGAGCTTTCTTT
TRBV5-1	TRBJ2-7	-	TRBD2	CASSRGTSGTYEQYF	TGCGCCAGCAGCCGAGGGACTAGCGGGACGTACGAGCAGTACTTC
TRBV27	TRBJ2-6	-	-	CASSSRGRSWSSGANVLTF	TGTGCCAGCAGTTCCAGGGGTAGGTCTTGGAGCTCTGGGGCCAACGTCCTGACTTTC
TRBV27	TRBJ2-7	-	TRBD2	CASRKSSGYSSYEQYF	TGTGCCAGCAGAAAGTCTAGCGGCTATAGCTCCTACGAGCAGTACTTC
TRBV7-6	TRBJ2-1	few	TRBD2	CASSASGNEQFF	TGTGCCAGCAGCGCTAGCGGGAATGAGCAGTTCTTC
TRBV28	TRBJ1-6	-	-	CASSKPPRNYNSPLHF	TGTGCCAGCAGCAAACCCCCCCGGAACTATAATTCACCCCTCCACTTT
TRBV28	TRBJ2-1	once	TRBD2	CASSLEAAGRDSLYNEQFF	TGTGCCAGCAGTTTGGAAGCGGCAGGGAGGGATTCATTGTACAATGAGCAGTTCTTC
TRBV7-8	TRBJ2-7	-	-	CASSFELSSYEQYF	TGTGCCAGCAGCTTCGAATTAAGCTCCTACGAGCAGTACTTC
TRBV5-1	TRBJ1-2	few	-	CASSVRGSGYTF	TGCGCCAGCAGTGTAAGAGGATCGGGCTACACCTTC